The 13 T cell receptor beta chains listed next were all sequenced from one sample in a study of a mutant IDH1 vaccine in newly diagnosed glioma. For these TCRs, the target antigens are not known. Sequenced by immunoSEQ multiplex PCR; TCRdb stores in-frame clones only, minus some. Here the sample spans some 29,000 clones, about four fifths being singletons. Time point indicated: week 35, safety follow-up. Vaccination comprised doses that each held 300 ug of mutant IDH1 20-mer peptide, plus topical imiquimod. The starting material was PBMCs, obtained from a glioma patient whose treatment included an IDH1 peptide vaccine. Source of these receptors: a man between 50 and 59 years old with glioma.

The V gene is TRBV7-2, the J gene TRBJ2-1, with 10 bases lining up with TRBD1. V trimming: 8 bases; J trimming: 10 bases; junction bases outside the gene matches: 11. Germline loops: CDR1 SGHTA, CDR2 FQGNSA. The CDR3 sequence is 14 residues long. The CDR3 DNA is TGTGCCAGCGGCCGGGACAGGGGATACGGGGAGCAGTTCTTC. It encodes CASGRDRGYGEQFF.

Here the CDR3 reads CASSADRFGYNEQFF. In DNA, the CDR3 is TGCGCCAGCAGCGCCGACAGGTTCGGCTACAATGAGCAGTTCTTC. V gene TRBV5-1 combines with J gene TRBJ2-1, with D tentatively TRBD1 (6 bases). V lost 4 bases to trimming and J lost 3 bases, with 14 bases between them. This CDR3 has 15 amino acids. In germline, CDR1 is SGHRS, CDR2 YFSETQ. The entire variable domain, with the rest obtained from reference TRBV5-1 and TRBJ2-1, is as follows: KAGVTQTPRYLIKTRGQQVTLSCSPISGHRSVSWYQQTPGQGLQFLFEYFSETQRNKGNFPGRFSGRQFSNSRSEMNVSTLELGDSALYLCASSADRFGYNEQFFGPGTRLTVL.

This clone was seen just once. The V call is TRBV7-9, the J call TRBJ2-7, with D maybe TRBD2 (5 bases). The V gene's germline CDR1 is SEHNR and CDR2 FQNEAQ (reference sequence). V shed 6 bases and J shed 7 bases, with 19 bases lying between them. The CDR3 loop spans 14 amino acids. This CDR3 reads CASSSRGPFWEQYF. The DNA of the CDR3 is TGTGCCAGCAGTTCACGGGGTCCTTTCTGGGAGCAGTACTTC.

This clone occurred once. The chain recombines TRBV5-5 with TRBJ1-6; weak D call: TRBD1 (6 bases). Germline values: CDR1 SGHKS, CDR2 YYEKEE (reference sequence). V was pared by 4 bases and J by 10 bases, with 21 bases between. The CDR3 is made up of 16 amino acids. This chain's CDR3 is CASSPRTVAGLSPLHF. The DNA for the CDR3 is TGTGCCAGCAGCCCGAGGACAGTCGCAGGTCTCTCACCCCTCCACTTT.

V usage is TRBV4-3 and J usage is TRBJ2-3; TRBD2 matches 9 bases. CDR3 length equals 16 residues. The junction had 4 bases not matched to a gene; V was cut back by 1 base and J by 2 bases. Germline lookup yields CDR1 LGHNA and CDR2 YSLEER. Here the CDR3 reads CASSQVSGGLTDTQYF. Here the CDR3 DNA reads TGCGCCAGCAGCCAAGTAAGCGGGGGGCTCACAGATACGCAGTATTTT.

The gene calls are TRBV9 and TRBJ1-3; D not resolved. Germline CDR1 is SGDLS and CDR2 is YYNGEE. The germline V and J ends were trimmed by 5 bases and 0 bases, with 12 bases remaining between them. The CDR3 totals 15 residues. The CDR3 nucleotides read TGTGCCAGCAGACCCAGGATGGACTCTGGAAACACCATATATTTT. This sequence encodes CASRPRMDSGNTIYF.

The chain combines TRBV5-8 with TRBJ1-6, with D possibly being TRBD1 (6 bases). V gave up 3 bases and J gave up 0 bases, with 13 bases separating them. Per germline, CDR1 SGHTS and CDR2 YDEGEE. The CDR3 has 17 amino acids. CDR3 residues: CASSSRDTSSYNSPLHF. The CDR3, as DNA: TGTGCCAGCAGCTCCCGGGACACGAGCTCCTATAATTCACCCCTCCACTTT.

The gene calls are TRBV9 and TRBJ2-3; no firm D call. CDR3 length: 15 amino acids. Trimming shortened V by 0 bases and J by 0 bases, and 8 bases separated the two germline ends. The germline V gene encodes CDR1 SGDLS and CDR2 YYNGEE. The CDR3 nucleotides are TGTGCCAGCAGCGTAGAATATACTAGCACAGATACGCAGTATTTT. Protein: CASSVEYTSTDTQYF. Supplemented by reference TRBV9 and TRBJ2-3, the full variable domain reads DSGVTQTPKHLITATGQRVTLRCSPRSGDLSVYWYQQSLDQGLQFLIQYYNGEERAKGNILERFSAQQFPDLHSELNLSSLELGDSALYFCASSVEYTSTDTQYFGPGTRLTVL.

DNA of the CDR3: TGTGCCAGCAGCTTACCCCGAAAGGACGAGCAGTACTTC. Encoded protein: CASSLPRKDEQYF. The rearrangement links TRBV7-8 to TRBJ2-7; D is undetermined. Germline CDR1 reads SGHVS; CDR2 reads FQNEAQ. The V gene lost 2 bases and the J gene lost 5 bases, with 10 bases spanning the gap. The length of the CDR3 is 13 residues.

CDR3: CASSVEFSAGELFF. CDR3 DNA sequence: TGTGCCAGCAGCGTAGAATTTTCGGCCGGGGAGCTGTTTTTT. This chain joins TRBV9 and TRBJ2-2; no reliable D call. Trimming shortened V by 0 bases and J by 6 bases, and 9 bases separated the two germline ends. This CDR3 is 14 amino acids long. Looked up from germline, CDR1 is SGDLS and CDR2 is YYNGEE.

This clone was seen more than once but under ten times. This rearrangement joins TRBV2 to TRBJ1-1; a weak D match, TRBD1 (6 bases). The CDR3 covers 13 residues. V lost 8 bases and J 4 bases, leaving 14 bases between the germline ends. The V gene's germline CDR1 is SNHLY and CDR2 FYNNEI. For the CDR3, the DNA is TGTGCCAGCGGAAACAGGGACTTCACTGAAGCTTTCTTT. Protein: CASGNRDFTEAFF.

The chain couples TRBV10-1 to TRBJ1-5; weak D call: TRBD1 (6 bases). The CDR3 length is 16 residues. Germline assignment: CDR1 WNHNN and CDR2 SYGVQD (reference sequence). V lost 9 bases and J 7 bases, leaving 25 bases between the germline ends. The CDR3 spells CARHFRYRDLRQPQHF. Written as DNA, the CDR3 is TGCGCCAGGCACTTCCGGTACAGGGATTTACGGCAGCCCCAGCATTTT.

The chain has TRBV5-4 and TRBJ2-7, with TRBD2 matching 8 bases. CDR3 length: 15 residues. Germline CDR1 is SGHNT and CDR2 is YYREEE (reference sequence). The V segment lost 0 bases and the J segment 7 bases; nucleotides outside the gene matches: 9. The CDR3 region is CASSLGKREILEQYF. The CDR3 DNA reads as TGTGCCAGCAGCTTGGGGAAGCGGGAGATACTTGAGCAGTACTTC. Using reference TRBV5-4 and TRBJ2-7 for the parts outside the CDR3, the full variable domain is ETGVTQSPTHLIKTRGQQVTLRCSSQSGHNTVSWYQQALGQGPQFIFQYYREEENGRGNFPPRFSGLQFPNYSSELNVNALELDDSALYLCASSLGKREILEQYFGPGTRLTVT.